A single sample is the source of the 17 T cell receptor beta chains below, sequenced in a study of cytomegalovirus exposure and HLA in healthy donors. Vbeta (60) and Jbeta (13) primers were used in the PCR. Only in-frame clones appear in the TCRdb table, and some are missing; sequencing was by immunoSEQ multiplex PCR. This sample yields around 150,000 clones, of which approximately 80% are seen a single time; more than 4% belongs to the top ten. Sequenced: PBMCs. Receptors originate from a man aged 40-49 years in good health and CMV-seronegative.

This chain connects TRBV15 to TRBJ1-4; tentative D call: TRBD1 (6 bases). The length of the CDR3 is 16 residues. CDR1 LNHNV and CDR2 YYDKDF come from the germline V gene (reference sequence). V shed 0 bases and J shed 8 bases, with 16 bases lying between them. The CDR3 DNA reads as TGTGCCACCAGCAGAGAGGGGAAGGGGGAAGGAGAAAAACTGTTTTTT. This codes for CATSREGKGEGEKLFF.

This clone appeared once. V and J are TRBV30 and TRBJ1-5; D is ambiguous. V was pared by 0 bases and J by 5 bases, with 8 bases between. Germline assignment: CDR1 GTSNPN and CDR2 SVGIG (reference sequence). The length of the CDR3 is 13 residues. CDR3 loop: CAWSVGSDQPQHF. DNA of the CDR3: TGTGCCTGGAGTGTGGGGAGTGATCAGCCCCAGCATTTT. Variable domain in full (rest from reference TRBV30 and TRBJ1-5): SQTIHQWPATLVQPVGSPLSLECTVEGTSNPNLYWYRQAAGRGLQLLFYSVGIGQISSEVPQNLSASRPQDRQFILSSKKLLLSDSGFYLCAWSVGSDQPQHFGDGTRLSIL.

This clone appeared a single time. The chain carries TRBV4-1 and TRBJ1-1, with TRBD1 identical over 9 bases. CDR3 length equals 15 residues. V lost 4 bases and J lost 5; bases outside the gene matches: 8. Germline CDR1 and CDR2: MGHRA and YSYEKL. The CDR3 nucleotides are TGCGCCAGCAGCCGTCGAAACGGACAGGGGACTGAAGCTTTCTTT. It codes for CASSRRNGQGTEAFF.

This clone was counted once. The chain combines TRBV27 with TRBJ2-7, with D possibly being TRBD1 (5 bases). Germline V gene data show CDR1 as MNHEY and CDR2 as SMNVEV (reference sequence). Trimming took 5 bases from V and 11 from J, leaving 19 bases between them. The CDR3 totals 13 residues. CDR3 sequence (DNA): TGTGCCAGCAGTGGGTCGGTCAGGGTTCGGGAGTACTTC. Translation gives CASSGSVRVREYF.

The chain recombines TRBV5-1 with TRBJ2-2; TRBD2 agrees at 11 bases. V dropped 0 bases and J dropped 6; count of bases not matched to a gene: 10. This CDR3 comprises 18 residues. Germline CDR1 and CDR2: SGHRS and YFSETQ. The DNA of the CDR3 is TGCGCCAGCAGCTTGGAGGCTAGCGGGGGGTACCTCGCCGGGGAGCTGTTTTTT. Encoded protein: CASSLEASGGYLAGELFF.

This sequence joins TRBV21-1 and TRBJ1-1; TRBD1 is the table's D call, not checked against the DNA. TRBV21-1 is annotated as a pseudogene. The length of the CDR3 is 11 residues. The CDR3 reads CASSPQGEAFF. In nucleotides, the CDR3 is TGTGCCAGCAGCCCTCAGGGTGAAGCTTTCTTT.

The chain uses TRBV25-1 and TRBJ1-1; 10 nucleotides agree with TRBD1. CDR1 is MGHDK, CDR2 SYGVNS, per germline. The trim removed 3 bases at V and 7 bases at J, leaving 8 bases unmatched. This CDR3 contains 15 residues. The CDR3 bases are TGTGCCAGCAGTGATTCGGGACAGGGGAGGAATGAAGCTTTCTTT. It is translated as CASSDSGQGRNEAFF. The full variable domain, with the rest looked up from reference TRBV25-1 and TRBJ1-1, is EADIYQTPRYLVIGTGKKITLECSQTMGHDKMYWYQQDPGMELHLIHYSYGVNSTEKGDLSSESTVSRIRTEHFPLTLESARPSHTSQYLCASSDSGQGRNEAFFGQGTRLTVV.

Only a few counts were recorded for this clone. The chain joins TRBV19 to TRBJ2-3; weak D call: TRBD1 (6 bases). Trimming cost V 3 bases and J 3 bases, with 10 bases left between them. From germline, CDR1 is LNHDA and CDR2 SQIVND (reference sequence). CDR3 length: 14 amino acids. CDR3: CASSMRQGTDTQYF. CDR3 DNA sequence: TGTGCCAGTAGTATGAGGCAGGGGACAGATACGCAGTATTTT.

Written as DNA, the CDR3 is TGCGCCAGCAGCTTGGAGCGGGGCACAGATACGCAGTATTTT. This translates into CASSLERGTDTQYF. The chain combines TRBV5-1 with TRBJ2-3, with D possibly matching TRBD2 (6 bases). The germline gives CDR1 SGHRS, CDR2 YFSETQ. The CDR3 sequence is 14 residues long. V shed 0 bases and J shed 1 base, with 6 bases lying between them.

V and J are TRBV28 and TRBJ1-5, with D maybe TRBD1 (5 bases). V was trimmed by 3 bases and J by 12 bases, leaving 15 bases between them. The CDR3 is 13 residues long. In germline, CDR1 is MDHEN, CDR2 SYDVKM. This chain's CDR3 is CASSLPVLQDQHF. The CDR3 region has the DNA TGTGCCAGCAGTTTGCCTGTTTTACAGGACCAGCATTTT.

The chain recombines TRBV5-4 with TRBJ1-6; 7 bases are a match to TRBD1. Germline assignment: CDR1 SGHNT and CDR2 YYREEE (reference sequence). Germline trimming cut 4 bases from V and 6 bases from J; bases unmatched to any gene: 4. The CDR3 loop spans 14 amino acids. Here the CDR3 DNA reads TGTGCCAGCAGCGCAGACAGGGTTAATTCACCCCTCCACTTT. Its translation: CASSADRVNSPLHF.

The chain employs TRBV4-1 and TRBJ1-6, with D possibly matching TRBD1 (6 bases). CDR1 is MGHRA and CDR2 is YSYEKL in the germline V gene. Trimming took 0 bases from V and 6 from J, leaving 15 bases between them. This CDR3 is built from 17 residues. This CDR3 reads CASSQDRGRGGNSPLHF. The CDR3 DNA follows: TGCGCCAGCAGCCAAGACCGGGGGCGCGGGGGTAATTCACCCCTCCACTTT.

The CDR3 nucleotides read TGTGCCTGGACGAAGAGCTCCTACGAGCAGTACTTC. Protein product: CAWTKSSYEQYF. The chain couples TRBV30 to TRBJ2-7; D unresolved. Germline CDR1 reads GTSNPN; CDR2 reads SVGIG (reference sequence). CDR3 length: 12 residues. Trimming cost V 4 bases and J 0 bases, with 7 bases left between them.

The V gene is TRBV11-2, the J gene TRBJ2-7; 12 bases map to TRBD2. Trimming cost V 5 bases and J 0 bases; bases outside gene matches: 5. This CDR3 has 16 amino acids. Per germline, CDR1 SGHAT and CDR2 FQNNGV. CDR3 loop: CASSPILAGGSYEQYF. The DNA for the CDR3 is TGTGCCAGCAGCCCTATACTAGCGGGGGGCTCCTACGAGCAGTACTTC.

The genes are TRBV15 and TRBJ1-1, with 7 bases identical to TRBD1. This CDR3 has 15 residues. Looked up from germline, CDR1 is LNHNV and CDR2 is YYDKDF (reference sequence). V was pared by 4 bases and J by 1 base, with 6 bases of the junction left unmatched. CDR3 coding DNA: TGTGCCACCAGCACCCGGACAGGTGGGAACACTGAAGCTTTCTTT. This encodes CATSTRTGGNTEAFF. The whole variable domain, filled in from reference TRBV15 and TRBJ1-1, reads DAMVIQNPRYQVTQFGKPVTLSCSQTLNHNVMYWYQQKSSQAPKLLFHYYDKDFNNEADTPDNFQSRRPNTSFCFLDIRSPGLGDTAMYLCATSTRTGGNTEAFFGQGTRLTVV.

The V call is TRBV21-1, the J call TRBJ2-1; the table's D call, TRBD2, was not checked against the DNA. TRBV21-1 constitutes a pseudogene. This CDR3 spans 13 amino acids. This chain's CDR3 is CASRFRRGIEQFF. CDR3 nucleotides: TGTGCCAGCAGATTTAGGAGAGGTATTGAGCAGTTCTTC.

In DNA form, the CDR3 reads TGCGCCAGCAGCACCAGGGGCGGGGAGACCCAGTACTTC. It is translated as CASSTRGGETQYF. The chain carries TRBV5-1 and TRBJ2-5; possibly TRBD1 for D (6 bases). Per the germline V gene, CDR1 is SGHRS and CDR2 is YFSETQ. Trimming cost V 4 bases and J 5 bases, with 12 bases left between them. The CDR3 covers 13 residues.